The rows below give T cell receptor beta chains drawn from one sample of a study of PD-1 blockade in classical Hodgkin lymphoma. Assay: immunoSEQ multiplex PCR; the TCRdb copy retains only in-frame clones and omits some. The repertoire holds approximately 58,000 clones, with about 91% as singletons. Sequenced here: peripheral blood mononuclear cells (PBMCs), sampled before the second cycle of nivolumab. All receptors come from a human donor with classical Hodgkin lymphoma. The CDR3 runs from the conserved cysteine through the conserved F or W. A D gene is named only where the DNA matches it firmly. Size is stated for part of the rows, as once, few or many counts, or as a class when the clone is expanded.

CDR3 protein,CDR3 DNA,clone size,J gene,V gene,D gene
CASSPRVYQETQYF,TGTGCCAGCAGCCCCAGAGTGTACCAAGAGACCCAGTACTTC,NA,TRBJ2-5,TRBV14,NA
CASSPRTGSTDTQYF,TGTGCCAGCTCACCACGGACAGGGAGCACAGATACGCAGTATTTT,NA,TRBJ2-3,TRBV18,TRBD1
CAWSVWSGVTEAFF,TGTGCCTGGAGTGTATGGTCCGGGGTCACTGAAGCTTTCTTT,few,TRBJ1-1,TRBV30,NA
CASGDSALNTEAFF,TGTGCCAGCGGGGACTCAGCCCTGAACACTGAAGCTTTCTTT,few,TRBJ1-1,TRBV28,NA
CASSWGQGLSEQFF,TGTGCCAGCAGCTGGGGACAGGGTTTAAGTGAGCAGTTCTTC,NA,TRBJ2-1,TRBV7-9,TRBD1
CASSLVPGGEYSRNTQYF,TGTGCCAGCAGCTTAGTTCCAGGGGGCGAGTATTCCCGCAATACGCAGTATTTT,NA,TRBJ2-3,TRBV7-6,TRBD1
CAWSFGYSSGNTIYF,TGTGCCTGGAGTTTCGGGTATAGCTCTGGAAACACCATATATTTT,NA,TRBJ1-3,TRBV30,NA
CASSLLGAGETQYF,TGTGCCAGCAGTTTGTTGGGGGCGGGAGAGACCCAGTACTTC,NA,TRBJ2-5,TRBV27,NA
CAWSEGQANSQETQYF,TGTGCCTGGAGCGAGGGACAGGCTAACAGCCAAGAGACCCAGTACTTC,NA,TRBJ2-5,TRBV30,TRBD1
CASSATSASSYNEQFF,TGTGCCAGCAGTGCGACTAGCGCTAGCTCCTACAATGAGCAGTTCTTC,NA,TRBJ2-1,TRBV2,TRBD2
CASSESDTYTEAFF,TGTGCCAGCAGTGAATCCGACACCTACACTGAAGCTTTCTTT,NA,TRBJ1-1,TRBV25-1,NA
CASTKYNEQFF,TGTGCCAGCACCAAATACAATGAGCAGTTCTTC,NA,TRBJ2-1,TRBV5-5,NA
CASSYAPGSGHLYF,TGTGCCAGCAGTTACGCACCCGGGTCTGGCCACCTGTACTTC,NA,TRBJ2-5,TRBV6-5,NA
CASSLDPGKSNQPQHF,TGTGCCAGCAGCTTAGATCCAGGGAAAAGCAATCAGCCCCAGCATTTT,NA,TRBJ1-5,TRBV7-6,NA
CASRGGTSGYYNEQFF,TGTGCCAGCAGAGGTGGGACTAGCGGATACTACAATGAGCAGTTCTTC,NA,TRBJ2-1,TRBV27,TRBD2
CARSLDPRQNSPLHF,TGTGCCAGAAGCTTAGATCCCCGACAGAATTCACCCCTCCACTTT,NA,TRBJ1-6,TRBV7-5,NA
CASSSRPPGSGTEAFF,TGTGCCAGCAGCTCGAGACCTCCGGGGTCGGGGACTGAAGCTTTCTTT,NA,TRBJ1-1,TRBV13,NA
CASSFGSRRDTEAFF,TGTGCCAGCAGTTTTGGATCCAGAAGGGACACTGAAGCTTTCTTT,NA,TRBJ1-1,TRBV27,NA
CASSLMVAGKIEQFF,TGTGCCAGCAGTTTAATGGTAGCGGGAAAAATAGAGCAGTTCTTC,NA,TRBJ2-1,TRBV28,TRBD2
CASSLTQPSYGYTF,TGCGCCAGCAGCTTGACCCAGCCTTCCTATGGCTACACCTTC,NA,TRBJ1-2,TRBV5-1,NA
CASSSGTGVTDTQYF,TGTGCCAGCAGCTCCGGGACAGGGGTCACAGATACGCAGTATTTT,NA,TRBJ2-3,TRBV7-7,TRBD1
CASRKRAEGSGSTDTQYF,TGTGCCAGCAGAAAGCGCGCGGAAGGGTCGGGTAGCACAGATACGCAGTATTTT,NA,TRBJ2-3,TRBV6-4,NA
CASSRATDTQYF,TGTGCCAGCAGTAGAGCAACGGATACGCAGTATTTT,NA,TRBJ2-3,TRBV2,NA
CASSEGAATNEKLFF,TGTGCCAGCAGTGAAGGGGCCGCAACTAATGAAAAACTGTTTTTT,few,TRBJ1-4,TRBV2,NA
CASNLSNTYSNQPQHF,TGTGCCAGCAACCTTTCGAACACCTATAGCAATCAGCCCCAGCATTTT,NA,TRBJ1-5,TRBV7-9,NA
CASSIQEPTGELFF,TGTGCCAGCAGCATTCAAGAACCCACCGGGGAGCTGTTTTTT,NA,TRBJ2-2,TRBV4-2,NA
CATFTGELFF,TGTGCCACCTTCACCGGGGAGCTGTTTTTT,NA,TRBJ2-2,TRBV7-9,NA
CASSLVKGYGYTF,TGCGCCAGCAGCTTGGTGAAGGGCTATGGCTACACCTTC,NA,TRBJ1-2,TRBV5-1,NA
CASSLGGQALNYEQYF,TGTGCCAGCAGCTTAGGGGGACAGGCCCTGAATTACGAGCAGTACTTC,NA,TRBJ2-7,TRBV13,TRBD1
CASSLDPGVLDEQYF,TGCGCCAGCAGCTTGGACCCAGGGGTTCTCGACGAGCAGTACTTC,NA,TRBJ2-7,TRBV5-1,NA
CAISALSTGELFF,TGTGCCATCAGTGCCCTTAGCACCGGGGAGCTGTTTTTT,NA,TRBJ2-2,TRBV10-3,NA